This T cell receptor (beta chain) was sequenced in a study of a mutant IDH1 vaccine in newly diagnosed glioma. For the study at large: Patients got their first vaccination 4-6 weeks after radiotherapy alone, or with temozolomide cycles. Treated patients showed a male proportion of around 62%, a female proportion of about 38%, and a mean age of 40.4 years. Broader study findings: Immune responses induced by vaccination arose in 93.3% of the patients.

Time point in this sample: week 35, safety follow-up. One vaccine dose held 300 ug of mutant IDH1 20-mer peptide and came with topical imiquimod. Patients had eight vaccinations, in weeks 1, 3, 5, 7, 11, 15, 19 and 23. Profiling relied on immunoSEQ multiplex PCR, and the TCRdb table lists in-frame clones only, not all of them. The table shows about 54,000 clones, with less than 90% occurring only once. Notes on this clone: Antigen unknown.

The origin of this receptor is a woman aged 18-35 years with glioma. Sequencing was performed on PBMCs, taken from a glioma patient whose treatment included an IDH1 peptide vaccine.

The CDR3 bases are TGTGCCAGCAGTCCTGTAGCGGGTGGCACAGATACGCAGTATTTT. This encodes CASSPVAGGTDTQYF. The rearrangement joins TRBV6-5 to TRBJ2-3; the match to TRBD2 covers 7 bases. From germline, CDR1 is MNHEY and CDR2 SVGAGI. Losses at the gene ends were 5 bases for V and 1 base for J; bases not matched to a gene: 6. CDR3 length equals 15 residues.